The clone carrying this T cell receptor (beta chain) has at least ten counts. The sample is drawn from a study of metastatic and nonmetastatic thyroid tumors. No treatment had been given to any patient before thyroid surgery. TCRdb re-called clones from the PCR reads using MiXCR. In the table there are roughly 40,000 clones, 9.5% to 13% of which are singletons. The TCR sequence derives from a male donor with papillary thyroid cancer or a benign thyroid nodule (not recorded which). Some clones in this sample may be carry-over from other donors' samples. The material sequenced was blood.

The CDR3 DNA follows: TGCAGCGTTGGGGGGACAGACCATCCATGGGGCTACACCTTC. This codes for CSVGGTDHPWGYTF. The V gene is TRBV29-1, the J gene TRBJ1-2; TRBD1 aligns across 7 bases. CDR3 length: 14 residues. CDR1 is SQVTM and CDR2 is ANQGSEA in the germline V gene. V lost 4 bases and J lost 8; bases outside the gene matches: 13. The entire variable domain, with the rest obtained from reference TRBV29-1 and TRBJ1-2, is as follows: SAVISQKPSRDICQRGTSLTIQCQVDSQVTMMFWYRQQPGQSLTLIATANQGSEATYESGFVIDKFPISRPNLTFSTLTVSNMSPEDSSIYLCSVGGTDHPWGYTFGSGTRLTVV.